These T cell receptor beta chains were read from a single sample in a study of neurological immune-mediated disorders. TCRdb re-called the 5' RACE reads with MiXCR, one entry per CDR3 protein. The top ten hold roughly 2.5% of the sample, which has some 65,000 distinct CDR3 sequences, about 4% seen once. Sequencing was performed on PBMCs. The receptor source for this set is a man aged 45 to 65 with multiple sclerosis. Each CDR3 is given with its conserved first and last residue. D genes are given only for firm matches. The listing skips clone size in some rows; elsewhere it reads once, few, many or a size class.

TRBJ2-2,NA,many,TRBV11-2,TGTGCCAGCAGCTTAGTACGGGGGATAACCGGGGAGCTGTTTTTT,CASSLVRGITGELFF
TRBJ2-3,TRBD2,many,TRBV7-2,TGTGCCAGCAGCTTAGTGGGCACTAGCGGGGGAACAGATACGCAGTATTTT,CASSLVGTSGGTDTQYF
TRBJ1-5,NA,many,TRBV6-2/TRBV6-3,TGTGCCAGCAGTTACGCCGACAGGAGGCATCAGCCCCAGCATTTT,CASSYADRRHQPQHF
TRBJ2-3,NA,many,TRBV5-1,TGCGCCAGCAGCTTGGGCAGGGTGCAAGATACGCAGTATTTT,CASSLGRVQDTQYF
TRBJ1-5,NA,many,TRBV10-2,TGCGCCAGCAGTGAGTCACATAGCAATCAGCCCCAGCATTTT,CASSESHSNQPQHF
TRBJ1-6,TRBD1,NA,TRBV10-3,TGTGCCACCAACCCTATCGAAGGGACAGTCAATTCACCCCTCCACTTT,CATNPIEGTVNSPLHF
TRBJ2-1,TRBD1,many,TRBV5-6,TGTGCCAGCAGCCCAGGACAGGGTCCCTACAATGAGCAGTTCTTC,CASSPGQGPYNEQFF
TRBJ2-4,NA,many,TRBV20-1,TGCAGTGCTCGACCCTTTCAGGGGAGCAAAAACATTCAGTACTTC,CSARPFQGSKNIQYF
TRBJ1-1,NA,many,TRBV12-3/TRBV12-4,TGTGCCAGCAGTTTCGCCCGGGAGGGAGCTTTCTTT,CASSFAREGAFF
TRBJ1-1,NA,many,TRBV20-1,TGCAGTGCTAGACACGACCGCCTAACTTTCTTCTTT,CSARHDRLTFFF
TRBJ1-6,TRBD1,few,TRBV2,TGTGCCAGCAGTGTCCCGGGACAGAGCTCCTATAATTCACCCCTCCACTTT,CASSVPGQSSYNSPLHF
TRBJ2-5,TRBD1,NA,TRBV20-1,TGCAGTGCTAGCACGGACAGGGGCCAAGAGACCCAGTACTTC,CSASTDRGQETQYF
TRBJ2-7,TRBD2,many,TRBV12-5,TGTGCTAGTGCCCGGACGGCCGGGGGGGCCGAGCAGTACTTC,CASARTAGGAEQYF
TRBJ1-5,TRBD1,many,TRBV10-2,TGCGCCAGCAGCAGGGGGGCACCTTTGGGACCCCAGCATTTT,CASSRGAPLGPQHF
TRBJ2-1,TRBD1,many,TRBV5-1,TGCGCCAGCAGCTTGGCCCTGGACAGGGTGGGTGAGCAGTTCTTC,CASSLALDRVGEQFF
TRBJ2-3,TRBD1,many,TRBV5-1,TGCGCCAGCAGACGGGACAGGGTGCCTGGCACAGATACGCAGTATTTT,CASRRDRVPGTDTQYF
TRBJ2-6,NA,many,TRBV5-1,TGCGCCAGCAGCTTGATCGGGCAGGCCAGCTCTGGGGCCAACGTCCTGACTTTC,CASSLIGQASSGANVLTF
TRBJ1-1,NA,many,TRBV7-9,TGTGCCAGCAGCTTCGTCGAGACTGAAGCTTTCTTT,CASSFVETEAFF
TRBJ2-3,NA,many,TRBV28,TGTGCCAGCAGTTTGCTGCAGGACACAGATACGCAGTATTTT,CASSLLQDTDTQYF
TRBJ1-1,NA,many,TRBV10-3,TGTGCCATCAGTGAGCCGCGAGGGGGAGGGGGCACTGAAGCTTTCTTT,CAISEPRGGGGTEAFF
TRBJ2-1,NA,many,TRBV20-1,TGCAGTGCTAGAGAGGACGGCCGGAAGAATGAGCAGTTCTTC,CSAREDGRKNEQFF
TRBJ1-3,NA,many,TRBV12-3/TRBV12-4,TGTGCCAGCAGTAACTGGACTGGAAACACCATATATTTT,CASSNWTGNTIYF
TRBJ2-3,NA,many,TRBV5-1,TGCGCCAGCAGCTTGGGAAGGGGGGCCGGCACAGATACGCAGTATTTT,CASSLGRGAGTDTQYF
TRBJ2-3,TRBD2,few,TRBV5-1,TGCGCCAGCAGCCCGGGACTAGCGGTTCCTAGCACAGATACGCAGTATTTT,CASSPGLAVPSTDTQYF
TRBJ1-1,NA,many,TRBV5-1,TGCGCCAGCACGCAGATTGGGGTCGATGAAGCTTTCTTT,CASTQIGVDEAFF
TRBJ2-5,NA,few,TRBV5-1,TGCGCCAGCAGCTTGGACAGGGGAGGACAAGAGACCCAGTACTTC,CASSLDRGGQETQYF
TRBJ2-3,TRBD1,many,TRBV6-5,TGTGCCAGCAGTTACTCGAGGACAGGTCGCACAGATACGCAGTATTTT,CASSYSRTGRTDTQYF
TRBJ1-2,NA,many,TRBV5-1,TGCGCCAGCAGCTTGAACGCAGGACCACCTGACTATGGCTACACCTTC,CASSLNAGPPDYGYTF
TRBJ2-1,TRBD2,many,TRBV24-1,TGTGCCACCAGTGATCCCCAGGGTAGCGGGGGGGCAAATGAGCAGTTCTTC,CATSDPQGSGGANEQFF
TRBJ2-3,NA,many,TRBV5-1,TGCGCCAGCAGCTTGGCCCAGGTCGCAGATACGCAGTATTTT,CASSLAQVADTQYF
TRBJ1-6,NA,many,TRBV6-5,TGTGCCAGCAGTAACTCAGGTCCTAGGGGCAATTCACCCCTCCACTTT,CASSNSGPRGNSPLHF
TRBJ2-3,TRBD1,NA,TRBV5-5,TGTGCCAGCAGTCGGACAGGGGGGGTACGGCAGTATTTT,CASSRTGGVRQYF
TRBJ2-3,TRBD2,many,TRBV12-3/TRBV12-4,TGTGCCAGCAGCTTAGGACTAGCGCTCAGCACAGATACGCAGTATTTT,CASSLGLALSTDTQYF
TRBJ1-3,TRBD1,many,TRBV15,TGTGCCACCAGCAGAGATTCAGGGGGCACTGGAAACACCATATATTTT,CATSRDSGGTGNTIYF
TRBJ2-3,NA,many,TRBV5-5,TGTGCCAGCAGCTTGGAAGGGGTTCCAGATACGCAGTATTTT,CASSLEGVPDTQYF
TRBJ1-4,NA,many,TRBV5-1,TGCGCCAGCAGCTTGGGGACGGGACATGAAAAACTGTTTTTT,CASSLGTGHEKLFF
TRBJ2-7,NA,many,TRBV4-3,TGCGCCAGCAGCCAAGATATGTCGTCCGAGCAGTACTTC,CASSQDMSSEQYF
TRBJ1-4,NA,many,TRBV5-5,TGTGCCAGCAGCTCCAAAACCGCAGGGATTTTTGAAAAACTGTTTTTT,CASSSKTAGIFEKLFF
TRBJ2-1,NA,few,TRBV12-3/TRBV12-4,TGTGCCAGCAGACCCCGATTGGGGAATTACAATGAGCAGTTCTTC,CASRPRLGNYNEQFF
TRBJ1-1,NA,few,TRBV29-1,TGCAGCGTCCGGGGGAGTGCTGAAGCTTTCTTT,CSVRGSAEAFF
TRBJ1-1,TRBD1,many,TRBV7-9,TGTGCCAGCACCCCAGGGGGGTACACTGAAGCTTTCTTT,CASTPGGYTEAFF